Following are 12 T cell receptor beta chains from one sample sequenced in a study of beta chain features in type 1 diabetes. Study-wide results and caveats: Significant though moderate, a shortening of TCRB CDR3s appeared in all four CD4+ subsets of Type 1 diabetes patients.

The study reverse transcribed the entire isolated RNA, so it sequenced expressed TCRB transcripts. Measured with immunoSEQ multiplex PCR; TCRdb has only the in-frame clones, and not every one. Here the sample spans about 160,000 clones, 6.5% to 10% being singletons. These receptors have no known antigen. Sequenced sample: central memory CD4+ T cells from blood. Receptors originate from a woman between 18 and 29 years old with type 1 diabetes.

This clone was counted a few times. The V call is TRBV9, the J call TRBJ2-2, with 10 bases fitting TRBD2. The germline gives CDR1 SGDLS, CDR2 YYNGEE. The CDR3 spans 16 residues. Germline trimming cut 5 bases from V and 5 bases from J; bases unmatched to any gene: 9. The DNA for the CDR3 is TGTGCCAGCAGAGCCGGACTAGCGGACTATACCGGGGAGCTGTTTTTT. Residues: CASRAGLADYTGELFF.

In its sample, this clone was seen a few times. The V and J genes are TRBV7-2 and TRBJ2-7, with D perhaps matching TRBD2 (5 bases). The V end lost 1 base, the J end lost 5 bases, and 9 bases lay between the germline ends. CDR1 and CDR2 (germline): SGHTA, FQGNSA. The CDR3 has 13 residues. Here the CDR3 reads CASSLERRHEQYF. In nucleotides, the CDR3 is TGTGCCAGCAGCTTAGAGCGGCGGCACGAGCAGTACTTC.

V and J are TRBV30 and TRBJ2-1; 13 positions match TRBD2. CDR3 length: 17 residues. V trimming: 3 bases; J trimming: 7 bases; junction bases outside the gene matches: 12. The germline gives CDR1 GTSNPN, CDR2 SVGIG (reference sequence). CDR3 DNA: TGTGCCTGGAGCTCCGGACTAGCGGGAGTCTCGGGTAATGAGCAGTTCTTC. Its translation is CAWSSGLAGVSGNEQFF. Full variable domain (missing parts from reference TRBV30 and TRBJ2-1): SQTIHQWPATLVQPVGSPLSLECTVEGTSNPNLYWYRQAAGRGLQLLFYSVGIGQISSEVPQNLSASRPQDRQFILSSKKLLLSDSGFYLCAWSSGLAGVSGNEQFFGPGTRLTVL.

In its sample, this clone was seen a few times. The rearrangement uses TRBV7-8 and TRBJ2-7; a weak D match, TRBD2 (5 bases). Germline V CDR1 and CDR2: SGHVS, FQNEAQ. V was cut by 4 bases and J by 6 bases, with 13 bases left in between. The CDR3 loop spans 13 amino acids. CDR3 sequence: CASSSSSEGEQYF. As DNA, the CDR3 is TGTGCCAGCAGCTCATCCTCTGAGGGCGAGCAGTACTTC.

The chain recombines TRBV23-1 with TRBJ2-2, with TRBD2 identical over 8 bases. TRBV23-1 is known as an ORF, though its function is uncertain. There are 20 residues in the CDR3. The trim removed 0 bases at V and 0 bases at J, leaving 12 bases unmatched. This chain's CDR3 is CASSQSGVAGHKTNTGELFF. CDR3 nucleotides: TGCGCCAGCAGTCAATCTGGGGTAGCGGGACACAAGACGAACACCGGGGAGCTGTTTTTT.

This clone was detected ten times or more. V usage is TRBV18 and J usage is TRBJ2-5; TRBD2 matches 9 bases. This CDR3 contains 15 residues. After removal of 3 bases from V and 2 bases from J, the junction contained 4 bases not matched to a gene. CDR1 is KGHSH, CDR2 LQKENI, per germline. In DNA, the CDR3 is TGTGCCAGCTCACCTGACGCGGGGGGGCAAGAGACCCAGTACTTC. It specifies CASSPDAGGQETQYF.

The CDR3 protein is CATSRGGGQSYGYTF. The CDR3 region has the DNA TGTGCCACCAGCAGAGGGGGGGGGCAGTCCTATGGCTACACCTTC. V is TRBV15 and J is TRBJ1-2; TRBD1 might be the D (6 bases). The germline CDR1 and CDR2 sequences are LNHNV and YYDKDF (reference sequence). The CDR3 has 15 residues. V was shortened by 1 base and J by 4 bases, with 13 bases between the two germline ends.

This clone was detected ten times or more. This chain links TRBV4-2 with TRBJ1-4; TRBD1 agrees at 7 bases. After removal of 4 bases from V and 8 bases from J, the junction contained 10 bases not matched to a gene. The CDR3 has 15 residues. From germline, CDR1 is LGHNA and CDR2 YNFKEQ. The CDR3 bases are TGTGCCAGCAGCCCAGAAAGGGGGCGGGTGGAAAAACTGTTTTTT. Translated: CASSPERGRVEKLFF.

This chain joins TRBV7-2 and TRBJ2-7; a possible D gene is TRBD2 (6 bases). V lost 6 bases and J 2 bases, leaving 14 bases between the germline ends. The CDR3 runs to 14 residues. Germline CDR1 reads SGHTA; CDR2 reads FQGNSA. CDR3 coding DNA: TGTGCCAGCAGGCCGGGACTGCGGACCTACGAGCAGTACTTC. It translates to CASRPGLRTYEQYF. The full variable domain, in which reference TRBV7-2 and TRBJ2-7 provide the parts outside the CDR3, is GAGVSQSPSNKVTEKGKDVELRCDPISGHTALYWYRQSLGQGLEFLIYFQGNSAPDKSGLPSDRFSAERTGGSVSTLTIQRTQQEDSAVYLCASRPGLRTYEQYFGPGTRLTVT.

V usage is TRBV18 and J usage is TRBJ1-4, with D uncertain. The CDR3 length is 11 residues. The germline V and J ends were trimmed by 6 bases and 7 bases, with 6 bases remaining between them. CDR1 KGHSH and CDR2 LQKENI come from the germline V gene. The CDR3 here is CASSPGEKLFF. The CDR3 nucleotides read TGTGCCAGCTCCCCCGGTGAAAAACTGTTTTTT.

The chain uses TRBV29-1 and TRBJ1-1; 8 bases agree with TRBD1. Germline CDR1 SQVTM, CDR2 ANQGSEA. The CDR3 loop spans 15 amino acids. The J segment lost 7 bases and the V segment lost 4 bases, leaving 14 bases of the junction unmatched. The CDR3 region has the DNA TGCAGCGTTGGCGGTCGACAGGGGAAGAAGGGTGAAGCTTTCTTT. Its protein is CSVGGRQGKKGEAFF.

The chain couples TRBV5-1 to TRBJ1-2, with TRBD1 matching 10 bases. Germline V gives CDR1 SGHRS, CDR2 YFSETQ. This CDR3 contains 14 residues. Losses at the gene ends were 4 bases for V and 6 bases for J; bases not matched to a gene: 6. As DNA, the CDR3 is TGCGCCAGCAGCCCGACAGGGGGCGTCCATGGCTACACCTTC. This codes for CASSPTGGVHGYTF.